This TCR beta chain was sequenced during a study of blood T cell repertoires in COVID-19. As for the study in general: The United States, Italy and Spain provided the acute and convalescent COVID-19 samples. The cDNA or gDNA used as material had been derived from T cells, B-cell-depleted T cells, or PBMCs.

Recruited during active infection, patients (from Seattle) were subsequently followed longitudinally. Trimming removed 2 bases at V and 0 bases at J, with 8 bases between. From germline, CDR1 is SGHNT and CDR2 YYREEE (reference sequence). This CDR3 contains 14 residues. In the original processing: Scientists estimated how many nucleated cells there were by amplifying reference gene primers. Repertoires were generated with immunoSEQ multiplex PCR, while TCRdb's copy carries only in-frame clones and drops some. The DNA was the basis for D and trimming; V, J and clone size are from that table. Of 300,000 to 400,000 clones in the sample, approximately 86% were seen once.

The chain carries TRBV5-4 and TRBJ1-2; no reliable D call. The sequence was collected from a woman between 55 and 75 years old with COVID-19, enrolled during active disease. Source material: peripheral blood. CDR3 sequence reads: CASSLVGANYGYTF. Written as DNA, the CDR3 is TGTGCCAGCAGCTTAGTGGGAGCTAACTATGGCTACACCTTC. The full variable domain, with the rest looked up from reference TRBV5-4 and TRBJ1-2, is ETGVTQSPTHLIKTRGQQVTLRCSSQSGHNTVSWYQQALGQGPQFIFQYYREEENGRGNFPPRFSGLQFPNYSSELNVNALELDDSALYLCASSLVGANYGYTFGSGTRLTVV.